Below are 12 T cell receptor beta chains sequenced from a single sample in a study of early T cells in non-severe SARS-CoV-2 infection. In TCRdb, the 5' RACE reads were re-called with MiXCR into one record per CDR3 protein. The sample has 40,000 to 60,000 distinct CDR3 sequences, roughly 6.1% seen once. The specimen comprised whole blood, sampled at baseline. The receptors come from an adult who was a healthcare worker with PCR-confirmed SARS-CoV-2 infection or an uninfected control (not recorded which).

Many counts were recorded for this clonotype. The chain links TRBV27 to TRBJ2-3; 9 bases are a match to TRBD2. The germline V gene has CDR1 MNHEY and CDR2 SMNVEV (reference sequence). CDR3 size: 14 residues. The V gene end was trimmed by 6 bases and the J gene end by 7 bases; junction bases not matched to a gene: 8. The CDR3 loop is CASREELAGNTQYF. CDR3 nucleotide sequence: TGTGCCAGCAGGGAGGAACTAGCGGGCAATACGCAGTATTTT.

The chain has TRBV29-1 and TRBJ2-2; D gene unclear. CDR1 is SQVTM and CDR2 is ANQGSEA in the germline V gene. The CDR3 totals 12 residues. V gave up 4 bases and J gave up 0 bases, with 3 bases separating them. The CDR3 protein is CSVGSNTGELFF. In DNA, the CDR3 is TGCAGCGTTGGGTCGAACACCGGGGAGCTGTTTTTT.

This clonotype was observed at least ten times. The gene calls are TRBV7-9 and TRBJ2-7, with D uncertain. V was pared by 3 bases and J by 0 bases, with 12 bases between. CDR1 and CDR2 (germline): SEHNR, FQNEAQ (reference sequence). CDR3 length: 15 residues. The CDR3 DNA follows: TGTGCCAGCAGCTTGGACGACTTCGCCTCCTACGAGCAGTACTTC. The encoded protein is CASSLDDFASYEQYF.

This clonotype was detected many times. The rearrangement joins TRBV12-3 or TRBV12-4 to TRBJ2-5, with D perhaps TRBD2 (5 bases). This CDR3 region has 13 residues. The V end was cut by 2 bases, the J end by 4 bases, with 8 bases between. The CDR3 DNA is TGTGCCAGCAGTTTATCCGGGGTAGAGACCCAGTACTTC. Protein product: CASSLSGVETQYF.

This clonotype was counted between two and nine times. The chain uses TRBV4-2 and TRBJ2-7, with TRBD2 as a possible D gene (6 bases). Germline values: CDR1 LGHNA, CDR2 YNFKEQ. This CDR3 contains 17 residues. Trimming stripped 3 bases from V and 2 bases from J, with 20 bases between. CDR3 residues: CASSQAQGGDFPYEQYF. The CDR3 nucleotides read TGTGCCAGCAGCCAGGCCCAGGGTGGGGACTTCCCCTACGAGCAGTACTTC.

There are many counts of this clonotype. This chain joins TRBV10-1 and TRBJ2-7, with TRBD2 matching over 9 bases. CDR1 and CDR2 (germline): WNHNN, SYGVQD (reference sequence). Trimming took 0 bases from V and 5 from J; bases not matched to a gene: 5. This CDR3 has 15 residues. The chain's CDR3 is CASSESWLAGNEQYF. CDR3 DNA sequence: TGCGCCAGCAGTGAGTCATGGCTAGCGGGGAACGAGCAGTACTTC.

This clonotype was detected ten times or more. The rearrangement uses TRBV10-1 and TRBJ2-1; perhaps D is TRBD1 or TRBD2 (5 bases each). The CDR3 is 17 residues long. V was shortened by 3 bases and J by 0 bases, with 15 bases between the two germline ends. Germline V lookup: CDR1 WNHNN, CDR2 SYGVQD (reference sequence). DNA for the CDR3: TGCGCCAGCAGTGACCCGGGGCGCGGAAACTCCTACAATGAGCAGTTCTTC. It translates to CASSDPGRGNSYNEQFF.

In this sample, this clonotype turned up a few times. This chain links TRBV20-1 with TRBJ2-5; D is undetermined. The length of the CDR3 is 11 residues. V shed 3 bases and J shed 1 base, with 3 bases lying between them. Germline assignment: CDR1 DFQATT and CDR2 SNEGSKA (reference sequence). CDR3 region: CSASLQETQYF. CDR3 in DNA: TGCAGTGCTAGTCTCCAAGAGACCCAGTACTTC.

The V and J genes are TRBV6-1 and TRBJ2-3; 8 bases match TRBD2. Germline CDR1 and CDR2: MNHNS and SASEGT. The CDR3 extends over 18 amino acids. With 1 base clipped from V and 0 bases from J, the junction kept 9 bases outside the gene matches. CDR3 nucleotide sequence: TGTGCCAGCAGTGAAGGTGGACCCAGACTAGCGAGCACAGATACGCAGTATTTT. Residues: CASSEGGPRLASTDTQYF.

The chain has TRBV9 and TRBJ2-1; D might be TRBD1 or TRBD2, each matching 5 bases. V lost 2 bases and J lost 5, with 14 bases in between. The CDR3 runs 15 residues. Germline CDR1 is SGDLS and CDR2 is YYNGEE. The CDR3 nucleotides are TGTGCCAGCAGCGTCCTTGGGACGCTTGACAATGAGCAGTTCTTC. This encodes CASSVLGTLDNEQFF.

This clonotype was seen a handful of times. The conserved closing phenylalanine or tryptophan is absent in this CDR3, likely reflecting a read error. The V call is TRBV6-2 or TRBV6-3, the J call TRBJ2-5, with unresolved D. Germline assignment: CDR1 MNHEY and CDR2 SVGEGT. The CDR3 is 11 amino acids. V lost 5 bases, J lost 4 bases, and 5 bases lay in between. The CDR3 protein is CASSPRETQYS. CDR3 sequence (DNA): TGTGCCAGCAGTCCTAGAGAGACCCAGTACTCC.

This clonotype showed up many times. The genes are TRBV3-1 and TRBJ2-6, with 7 bases identical to TRBD1. CDR1 and CDR2 from the germline V gene are LGHDT and YNNKEL (reference sequence). V lost 2 bases to trimming and J lost 1 base; unmatched junction nucleotides: 8. The CDR3 is 18 amino acids. The CDR3 DNA reads as TGTGCCAGCAGCCAACCCCGGGACAGAGTTTCTGGGGCCAACGTCCTGACTTTC. As protein: CASSQPRDRVSGANVLTF.